The following is a T cell receptor beta chain sequence with its context. Its cognate antigen is unknown. This record comes from a study of STAT3 mutations in large granular lymphocyte leukemia. This CDR3 has 16 residues. CDR1 and CDR2 from the germline V gene are SGHNT and YYREEE (reference sequence). V shed 1 base and J 6 bases; nucleotides not matched to a gene: 9. Clones were sequenced by immunoSEQ multiplex PCR, and TCRdb holds only the in-frame ones, with some missing. The profile shows approximately 42,000 clones, roughly three quarters of them singletons. Study-level results: Clonal expansion was inferred from samples taken at other timepoints. Every T-LGLL patient had at least one immunodominant TCRbeta clonotype.

Sequenced material: PBMCs. This TCR was recovered from a human donor with T large granular lymphocyte leukemia. Some clones in this sample may be carry-over from other donors' samples. This sequence joins TRBV5-4 and TRBJ2-3; 9 nucleotides line up with TRBD2. The chain's CDR3 is CASSLYSGGDVDTQYF. The DNA for the CDR3 is TGTGCCAGCAGCTTGTATAGCGGGGGAGACGTGGATACGCAGTATTTT.